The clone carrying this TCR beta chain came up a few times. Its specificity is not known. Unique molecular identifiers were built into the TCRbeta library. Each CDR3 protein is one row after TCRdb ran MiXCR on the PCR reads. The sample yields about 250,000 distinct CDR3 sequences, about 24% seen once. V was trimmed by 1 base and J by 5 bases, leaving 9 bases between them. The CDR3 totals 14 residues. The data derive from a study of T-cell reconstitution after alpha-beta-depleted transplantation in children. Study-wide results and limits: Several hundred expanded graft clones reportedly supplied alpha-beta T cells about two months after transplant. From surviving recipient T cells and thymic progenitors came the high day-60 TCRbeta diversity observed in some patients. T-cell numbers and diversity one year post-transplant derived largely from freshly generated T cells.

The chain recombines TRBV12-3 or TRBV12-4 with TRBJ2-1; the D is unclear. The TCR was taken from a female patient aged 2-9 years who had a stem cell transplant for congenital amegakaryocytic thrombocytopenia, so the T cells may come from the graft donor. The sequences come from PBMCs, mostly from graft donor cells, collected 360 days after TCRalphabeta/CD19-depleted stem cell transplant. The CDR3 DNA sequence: TGTGCCAGCAGTTTAGACAACTTCAACAATGAGCAGTTCTTC. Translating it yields CASSLDNFNNEQFF.